A single sample gave rise to the 9 T cell receptor beta chains below, sequenced in a study of blood T cell repertoires in COVID-19. Method: immunoSEQ multiplex PCR; TCRdb's copy keeps in-frame clones and lacks some. The sample lists about 150,000 clones; 70% to 90% were seen once. The sequencing sample was made of peripheral blood. These receptors were collected from a woman older than 75 with COVID-19, enrolled during active disease.

This chain links TRBV9 with TRBJ2-3; D is perhaps TRBD2 (6 bases). This CDR3 region has 20 residues. V was shortened by 0 bases and J by 1 base, with 24 bases between the two germline ends. The germline V gene has CDR1 SGDLS and CDR2 YYNGEE. CDR3 nucleotides: TGTGCCAGCAGCGTAGCTATAACTAGTCGCGGGGTACTGGGCACAGATACGCAGTATTTT. Protein: CASSVAITSRGVLGTDTQYF. Drawing the rest from reference TRBV9 and TRBJ2-3, the complete variable domain is DSGVTQTPKHLITATGQRVTLRCSPRSGDLSVYWYQQSLDQGLQFLIQYYNGEERAKGNILERFSAQQFPDLHSELNLSSLELGDSALYFCASSVAITSRGVLGTDTQYFGPGTRLTVL.

This chain links TRBV27 with TRBJ2-1; 7 bases are a match to TRBD2. This CDR3 comprises 14 residues. The germline gives CDR1 MNHEY, CDR2 SMNVEV (reference sequence). V lost 2 bases to trimming and J lost 10 bases; unmatched junction nucleotides: 8. The CDR3 DNA sequence: TGTGCCAGCAGTTTAAGGGAGCGGGGCGGAGAGCAGTTCTTC. This translates into CASSLRERGGEQFF.

This chain links TRBV5-1 with TRBJ1-2; tentatively, D is TRBD1 (5 bases). The germline V gene has CDR1 SGHRS and CDR2 YFSETQ. The CDR3 loop spans 14 amino acids. V was clipped by 4 bases and J by 5 bases, with 15 bases between them. The CDR3 sequence: CASSPGVGVYGYTF. The DNA of the CDR3 is TGCGCCAGCAGCCCGGGAGTGGGGGTATATGGCTACACCTTC.

The chain has TRBV19 and TRBJ1-2, with D unresolved. CDR1 LNHDA and CDR2 SQIVND come from the germline V gene (reference sequence). V was shortened by 7 bases and J by 2 bases, with 11 bases between the two germline ends. The length of the CDR3 is 13 residues. The CDR3 here is CASTNPTNYGYTF. CDR3 nucleotides: TGTGCCAGTACCAATCCCACAAACTATGGCTACACCTTC.

This chain uses TRBV5-1 with TRBJ2-5; a weak D match, TRBD2 (6 bases). The CDR3 runs to 16 residues. Trimming took 0 bases from V and 2 from J, leaving 14 bases between them. The V gene's germline CDR1 is SGHRS and CDR2 YFSETQ. The CDR3 sequence: CASSLAGSGGQETQYF. The CDR3 DNA is TGCGCCAGCAGCTTGGCCGGCTCCGGGGGTCAAGAGACCCAGTACTTC.

The chain links TRBV5-6 to TRBJ2-5; D gene unclear. The CDR3 has 14 residues. The V end lost 4 bases, the J end lost 2 bases, and 12 bases lay between the germline ends. Germline V gene data show CDR1 as SGHDT and CDR2 as YYEEEE. In DNA form, the CDR3 reads TGTGCCAGCAGCCCGTCAGGCGTACAAGAGACCCAGTACTTC. It translates to CASSPSGVQETQYF.

The V gene is TRBV4-2, the J gene TRBJ2-7, with 7 bases that match TRBD2. V lost 3 bases, J lost 4 bases, and 9 bases stayed unmatched. The CDR3 sequence is 15 residues long. Germline assignment: CDR1 LGHNA and CDR2 YNFKEQ. The CDR3 loop is CASSQERLATYEQYF. The CDR3 DNA reads TGTGCCAGCAGCCAGGAACGACTAGCTACTTACGAGCAGTACTTC.

The CDR3 bases are TGTGCCATCAGTGTGGACAGGGGGCGCGTAGCAACTGAAGCTTTCTTT. This codes for CAISVDRGRVATEAFF. The chain combines TRBV10-3 with TRBJ1-1, with 11 bases matching TRBD1. After removal of 4 bases from V and 5 bases from J, the junction contained 9 bases not matched to a gene. Germline-derived CDR1 and CDR2 are ENHRY and SYGVKD. CDR3 length equals 16 residues.

In this sample, this clone turned up once. The gene calls are TRBV24-1 and TRBJ2-2; unclear D gene. Trimming took off 5 bases at V and 1 base at J, with 4 bases between the two ends. This CDR3 is built from 13 residues. Germline V gene lookup returns CDR1 KGHDR and CDR2 SFDVKD. The CDR3 here is CATSVGNTGELFF. CDR3 coding DNA: TGTGCCACCAGTGTCGGGAACACCGGGGAGCTGTTTTTT.